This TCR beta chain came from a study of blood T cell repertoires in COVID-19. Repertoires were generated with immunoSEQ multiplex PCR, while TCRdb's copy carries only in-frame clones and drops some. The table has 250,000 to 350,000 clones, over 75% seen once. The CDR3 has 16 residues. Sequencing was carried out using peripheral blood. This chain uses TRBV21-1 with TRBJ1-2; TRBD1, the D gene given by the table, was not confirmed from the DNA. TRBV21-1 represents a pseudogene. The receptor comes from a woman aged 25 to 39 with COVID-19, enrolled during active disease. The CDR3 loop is CASSKGRGTEFYGYTF. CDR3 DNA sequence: TGTGCCAGCAGCAAAGGGAGGGGGACAGAGTTCTATGGCTACACCTTC.